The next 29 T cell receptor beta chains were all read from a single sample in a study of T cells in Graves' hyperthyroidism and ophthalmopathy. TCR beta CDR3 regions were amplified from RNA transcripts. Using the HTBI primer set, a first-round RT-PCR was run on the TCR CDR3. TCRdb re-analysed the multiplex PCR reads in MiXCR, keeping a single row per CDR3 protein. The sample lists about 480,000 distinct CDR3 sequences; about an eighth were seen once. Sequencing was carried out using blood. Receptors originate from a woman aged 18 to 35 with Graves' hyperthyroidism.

In nucleotides, the CDR3 is TGTGCCAGCACCGGCCCGGGTAGCGATGAAAAACTGTTTTTT. Protein: CASTGPGSDEKLFF. The V gene is TRBV7-9, the J gene TRBJ1-4; D remains unclear. The V end lost 7 bases, the J end lost 6 bases, and 15 bases lay between the germline ends. This CDR3 has 14 residues. Germline CDR1 and CDR2: SEHNR and FQNEAQ (reference sequence).

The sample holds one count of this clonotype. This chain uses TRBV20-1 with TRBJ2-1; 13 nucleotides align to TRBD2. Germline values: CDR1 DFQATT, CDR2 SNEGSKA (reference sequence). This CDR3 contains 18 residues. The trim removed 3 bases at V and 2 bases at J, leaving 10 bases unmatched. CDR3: CSASVVTSGRSAYNEQFF. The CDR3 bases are TGCAGTGCTAGCGTCGTGACTAGCGGGAGGTCCGCCTACAATGAGCAGTTCTTC.

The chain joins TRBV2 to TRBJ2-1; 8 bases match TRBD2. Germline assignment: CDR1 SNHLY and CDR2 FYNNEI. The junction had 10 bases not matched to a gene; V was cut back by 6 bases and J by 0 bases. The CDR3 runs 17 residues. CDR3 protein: CASRYVERETSYNEQFF. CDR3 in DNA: TGTGCCAGCAGGTACGTGGAGCGGGAGACCTCCTACAATGAGCAGTTCTTC.

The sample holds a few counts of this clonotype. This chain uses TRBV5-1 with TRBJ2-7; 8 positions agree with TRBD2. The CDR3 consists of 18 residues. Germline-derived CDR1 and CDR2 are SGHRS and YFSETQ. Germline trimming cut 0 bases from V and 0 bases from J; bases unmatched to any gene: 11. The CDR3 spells CASSLVPISGTLSYEQYF. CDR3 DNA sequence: TGCGCCAGCAGCTTGGTCCCGATTAGCGGGACCCTCTCCTACGAGCAGTACTTC.

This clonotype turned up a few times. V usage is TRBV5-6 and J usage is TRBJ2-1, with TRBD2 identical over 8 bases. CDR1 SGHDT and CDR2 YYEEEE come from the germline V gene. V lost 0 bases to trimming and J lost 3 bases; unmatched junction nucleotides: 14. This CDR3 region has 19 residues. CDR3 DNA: TGTGCCAGCAGCTTGGGCGTATCTAGCGGGCAGAGCAGCTACAATGAGCAGTTCTTC. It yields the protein CASSLGVSSGQSSYNEQFF.

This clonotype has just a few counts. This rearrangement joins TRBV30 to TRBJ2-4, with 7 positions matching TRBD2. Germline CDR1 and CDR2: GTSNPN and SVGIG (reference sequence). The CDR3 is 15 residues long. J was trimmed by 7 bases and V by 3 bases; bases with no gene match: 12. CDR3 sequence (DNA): TGTGCCTGGAGCATCGGCGGGAGTTTGTTGAACATTCAGTACTTC. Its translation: CAWSIGGSLLNIQYF. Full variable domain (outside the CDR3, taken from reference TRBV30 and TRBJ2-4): SQTIHQWPATLVQPVGSPLSLECTVEGTSNPNLYWYRQAAGRGLQLLFYSVGIGQISSEVPQNLSASRPQDRQFILSSKKLLLSDSGFYLCAWSIGGSLLNIQYFGAGTRLSVL.

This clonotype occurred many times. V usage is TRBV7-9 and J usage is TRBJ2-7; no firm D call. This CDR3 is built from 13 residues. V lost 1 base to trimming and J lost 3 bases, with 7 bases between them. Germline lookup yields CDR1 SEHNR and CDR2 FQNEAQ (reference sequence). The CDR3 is CASSLGGRYEQYV. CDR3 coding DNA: TGTGCCAGCAGCTTAGGCGGACGCTACGAGCAGTACGTC.

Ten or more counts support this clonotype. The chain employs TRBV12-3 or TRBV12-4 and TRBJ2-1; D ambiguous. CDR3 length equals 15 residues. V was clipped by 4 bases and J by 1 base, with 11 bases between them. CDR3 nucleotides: TGTGCCAGCAGTTCATGGGCTAAATCCTACAATGAGCAGTTCTTC. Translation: CASSSWAKSYNEQFF.

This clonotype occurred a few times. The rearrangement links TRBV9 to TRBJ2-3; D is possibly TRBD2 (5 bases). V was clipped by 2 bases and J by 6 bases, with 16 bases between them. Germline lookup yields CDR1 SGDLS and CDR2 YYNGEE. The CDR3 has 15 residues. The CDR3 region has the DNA TGTGCCAGCAGCGTCGAGGGCAGGTCTGGGGATACGCAGTATTTT. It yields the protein CASSVEGRSGDTQYF. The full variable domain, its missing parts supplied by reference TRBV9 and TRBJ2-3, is DSGVTQTPKHLITATGQRVTLRCSPRSGDLSVYWYQQSLDQGLQFLIQYYNGEERAKGNILERFSAQQFPDLHSELNLSSLELGDSALYFCASSVEGRSGDTQYFGPGTRLTVL.

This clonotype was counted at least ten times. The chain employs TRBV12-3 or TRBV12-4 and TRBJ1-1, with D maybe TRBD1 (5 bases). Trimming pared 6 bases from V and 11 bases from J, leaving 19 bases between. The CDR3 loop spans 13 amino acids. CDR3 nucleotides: TGTGCCAGCAGCCACCGCCGTCCCCGGGGGGCTTTCTTT. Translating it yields CASSHRRPRGAFF.

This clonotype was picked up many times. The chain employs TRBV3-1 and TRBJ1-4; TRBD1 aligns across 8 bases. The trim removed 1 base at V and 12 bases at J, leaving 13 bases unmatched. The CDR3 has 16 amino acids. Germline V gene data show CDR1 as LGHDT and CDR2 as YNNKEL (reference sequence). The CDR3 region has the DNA TGTGCCAGCAGCCAAGGGAACGGACAGGGAATAGAGCAACTGTTTTTT. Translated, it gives CASSQGNGQGIEQLFF.

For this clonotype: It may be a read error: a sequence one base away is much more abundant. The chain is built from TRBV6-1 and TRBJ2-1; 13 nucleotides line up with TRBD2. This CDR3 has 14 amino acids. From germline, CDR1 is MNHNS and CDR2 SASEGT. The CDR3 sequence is CASTGTSGIGEQLF. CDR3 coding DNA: TGTGCCAGTACCGGGACTAGCGGGATTGGTGAGCAGCTCTTC.

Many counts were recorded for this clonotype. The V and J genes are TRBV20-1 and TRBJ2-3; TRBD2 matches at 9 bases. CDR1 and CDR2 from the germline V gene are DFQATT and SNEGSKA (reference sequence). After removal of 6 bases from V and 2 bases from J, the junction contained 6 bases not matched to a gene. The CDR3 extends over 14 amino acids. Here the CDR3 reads CSARLAGATDTQYF. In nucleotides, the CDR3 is TGCAGTGCAAGATTAGCGGGAGCCACAGATACGCAGTATTTT.

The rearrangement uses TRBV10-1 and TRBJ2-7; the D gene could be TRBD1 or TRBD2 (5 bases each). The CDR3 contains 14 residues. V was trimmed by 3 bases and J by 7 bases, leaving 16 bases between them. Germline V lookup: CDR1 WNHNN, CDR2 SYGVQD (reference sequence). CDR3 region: CASSEAGPSGEQYF. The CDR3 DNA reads TGCGCCAGCAGTGAAGCAGGGCCCTCGGGGGAGCAGTACTTC.

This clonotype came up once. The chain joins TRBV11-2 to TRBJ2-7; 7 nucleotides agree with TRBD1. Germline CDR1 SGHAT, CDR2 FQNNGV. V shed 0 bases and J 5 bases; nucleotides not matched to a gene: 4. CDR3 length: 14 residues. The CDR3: CASSLDRGHHEQYF. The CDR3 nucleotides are TGTGCCAGCAGCTTAGATAGGGGGCACCACGAGCAGTACTTC. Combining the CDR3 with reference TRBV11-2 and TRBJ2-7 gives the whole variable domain EAGVAQSPRYKIIEKRQSVAFWCNPISGHATLYWYQQILGQGPKLLIQFQNNGVVDDSQLPKDRFSAERLKGVDSTLKIQPAKLEDSAVYLCASSLDRGHHEQYFGPGTRLTVT.

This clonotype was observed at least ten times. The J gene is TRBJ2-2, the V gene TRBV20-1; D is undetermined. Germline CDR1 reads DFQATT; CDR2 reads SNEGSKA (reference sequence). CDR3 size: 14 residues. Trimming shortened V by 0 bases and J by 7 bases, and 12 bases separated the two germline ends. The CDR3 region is CSARDHSSGGELFF. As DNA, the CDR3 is TGCAGTGCTAGAGATCATTCCTCCGGCGGGGAGCTGTTTTTT.

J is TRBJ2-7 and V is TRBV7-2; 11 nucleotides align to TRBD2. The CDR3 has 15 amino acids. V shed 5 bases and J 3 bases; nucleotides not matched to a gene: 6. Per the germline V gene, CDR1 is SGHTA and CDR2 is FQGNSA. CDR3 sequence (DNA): TGTGCCAGCAGCCCGTCACTAGCGGGGGACTACGAGCAGTACTTC. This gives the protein CASSPSLAGDYEQYF.

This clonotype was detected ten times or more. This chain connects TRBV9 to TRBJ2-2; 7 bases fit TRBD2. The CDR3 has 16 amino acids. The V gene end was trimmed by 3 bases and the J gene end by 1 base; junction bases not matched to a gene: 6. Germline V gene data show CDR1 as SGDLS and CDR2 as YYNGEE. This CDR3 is CASSARLAENTGELFF. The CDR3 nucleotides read TGTGCCAGCAGCGCCAGACTAGCTGAGAACACCGGGGAGCTGTTTTTT.

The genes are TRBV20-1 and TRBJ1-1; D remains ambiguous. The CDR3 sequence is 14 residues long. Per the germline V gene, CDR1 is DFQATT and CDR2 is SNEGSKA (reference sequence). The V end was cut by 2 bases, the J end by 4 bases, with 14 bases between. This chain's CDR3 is CSARFSGRATEAFF. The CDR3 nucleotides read TGCAGTGCTAGATTTTCGGGGAGGGCCACTGAAGCTTTCTTT.

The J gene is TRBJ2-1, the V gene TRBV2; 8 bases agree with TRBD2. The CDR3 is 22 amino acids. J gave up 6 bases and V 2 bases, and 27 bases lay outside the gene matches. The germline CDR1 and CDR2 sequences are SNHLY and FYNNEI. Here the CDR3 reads CASSERWGAGAGLVSLSNEQFF. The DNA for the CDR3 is TGTGCCAGCAGTGAAAGATGGGGAGCGGGGGCAGGGCTAGTATCTCTAAGCAATGAGCAGTTCTTC.

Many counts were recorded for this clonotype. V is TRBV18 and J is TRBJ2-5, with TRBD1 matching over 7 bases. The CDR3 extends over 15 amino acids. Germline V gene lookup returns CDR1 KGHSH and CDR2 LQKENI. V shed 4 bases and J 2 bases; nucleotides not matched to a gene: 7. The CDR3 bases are TGTGCCAGCTCACAAGGGAGACAGGGTCAAGAGACCCAGTACTTC. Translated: CASSQGRQGQETQYF.

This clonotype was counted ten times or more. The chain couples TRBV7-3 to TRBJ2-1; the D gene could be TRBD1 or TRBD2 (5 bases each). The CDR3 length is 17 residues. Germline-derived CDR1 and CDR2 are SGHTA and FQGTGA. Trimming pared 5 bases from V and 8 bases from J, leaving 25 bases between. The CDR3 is CASSRPGRFSSRDEQFF. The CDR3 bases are TGTGCCAGCAGCCGACCGGGGCGCTTCTCCTCTCGGGATGAGCAGTTCTTC.

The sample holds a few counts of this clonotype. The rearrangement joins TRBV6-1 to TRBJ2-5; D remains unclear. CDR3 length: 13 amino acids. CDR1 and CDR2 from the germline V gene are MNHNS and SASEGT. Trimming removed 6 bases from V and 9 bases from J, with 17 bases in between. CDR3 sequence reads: CASRTDPGMSQYF. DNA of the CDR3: TGTGCCAGCAGGACGGACCCTGGGATGTCCCAGTACTTC.

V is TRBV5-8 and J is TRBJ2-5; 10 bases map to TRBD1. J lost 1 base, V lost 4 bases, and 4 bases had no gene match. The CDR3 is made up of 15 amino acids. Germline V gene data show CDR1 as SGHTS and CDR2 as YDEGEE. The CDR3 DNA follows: TGTGCCAGCAGCCCCGGGACAGGGGTCCAAGAGACCCAGTACTTC. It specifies CASSPGTGVQETQYF.

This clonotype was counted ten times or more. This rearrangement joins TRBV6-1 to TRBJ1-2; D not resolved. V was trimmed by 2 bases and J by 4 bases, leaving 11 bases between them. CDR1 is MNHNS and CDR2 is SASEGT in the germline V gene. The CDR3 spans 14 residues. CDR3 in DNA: TGTGCCAGCAGTGAACTGAGTACATCCTATGGCTACACCTTC. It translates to CASSELSTSYGYTF.

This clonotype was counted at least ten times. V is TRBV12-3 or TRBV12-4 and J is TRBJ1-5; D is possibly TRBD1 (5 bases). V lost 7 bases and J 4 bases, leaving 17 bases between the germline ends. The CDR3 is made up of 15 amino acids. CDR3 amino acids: CASTTGGGINQPQHF. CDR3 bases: TGTGCCAGCACTACCGGGGGAGGGATTAATCAGCCCCAGCATTTT.

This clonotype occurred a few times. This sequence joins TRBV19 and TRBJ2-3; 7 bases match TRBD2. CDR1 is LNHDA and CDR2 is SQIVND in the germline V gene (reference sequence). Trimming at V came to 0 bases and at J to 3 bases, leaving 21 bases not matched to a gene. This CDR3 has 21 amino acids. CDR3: CASSIDFPRVVAAGATDTQYF. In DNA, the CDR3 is TGTGCCAGTAGTATAGATTTCCCTCGGGTGGTAGCGGCGGGAGCAACAGATACGCAGTATTTT.

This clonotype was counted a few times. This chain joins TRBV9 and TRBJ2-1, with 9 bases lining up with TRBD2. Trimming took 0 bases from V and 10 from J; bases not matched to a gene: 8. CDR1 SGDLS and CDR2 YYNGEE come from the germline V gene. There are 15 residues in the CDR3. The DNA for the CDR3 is TGTGCCAGCAGCGTAGCTGGTCTAGCGGGAAGGGAGCAGTTCTTC. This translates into CASSVAGLAGREQFF.

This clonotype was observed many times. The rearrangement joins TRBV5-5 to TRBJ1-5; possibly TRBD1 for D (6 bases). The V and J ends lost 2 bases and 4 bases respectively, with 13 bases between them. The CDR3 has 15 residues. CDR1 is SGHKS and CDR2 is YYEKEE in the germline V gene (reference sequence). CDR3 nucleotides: TGTGCCAGCAGCTTAGGGACACCTCGTAATCAGCCCCAGCATTTT. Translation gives CASSLGTPRNQPQHF. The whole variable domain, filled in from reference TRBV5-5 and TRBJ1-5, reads DAGVTQSPTHLIKTRGQQVTLRCSPISGHKSVSWYQQVLGQGPQFIFQYYEKEERGRGNFPDRFSARQFPNYSSELNVNALLLGDSALYLCASSLGTPRNQPQHFGDGTRLSIL.